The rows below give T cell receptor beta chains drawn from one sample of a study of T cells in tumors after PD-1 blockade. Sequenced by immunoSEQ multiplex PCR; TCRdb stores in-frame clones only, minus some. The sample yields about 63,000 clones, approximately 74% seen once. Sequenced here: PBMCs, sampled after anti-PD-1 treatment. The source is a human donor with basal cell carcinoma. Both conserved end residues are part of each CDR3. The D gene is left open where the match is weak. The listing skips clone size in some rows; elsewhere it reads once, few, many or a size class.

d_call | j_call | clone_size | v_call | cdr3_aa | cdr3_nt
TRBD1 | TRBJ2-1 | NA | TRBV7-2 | CASSLRDRGGNEQFF | TGTGCCAGCAGTCTCCGGGACAGGGGGGGCAATGAGCAGTTCTTC
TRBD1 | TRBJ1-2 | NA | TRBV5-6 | CASSQGTDVGYGYTF | TGTGCCAGCAGCCAAGGGACAGACGTCGGCTATGGCTACACCTTC
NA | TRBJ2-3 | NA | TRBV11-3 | CASSFTVGGGTDTQYF | TGTGCCAGCAGCTTTACCGTCGGAGGGGGCACAGATACGCAGTATTTT
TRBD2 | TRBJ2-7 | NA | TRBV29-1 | CSALGLAGAIYEQYF | TGCAGCGCCCTTGGACTAGCGGGGGCCATCTACGAGCAGTACTTC
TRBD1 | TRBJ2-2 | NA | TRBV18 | CASSTGGPTGELFF | TGTGCCAGCTCAACAGGGGGCCCCACCGGGGAGCTGTTTTTT
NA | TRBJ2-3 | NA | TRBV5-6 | CASTGGRGVDTQYF | TGTGCCAGCACCGGGGGACGAGGGGTAGATACGCAGTATTTT
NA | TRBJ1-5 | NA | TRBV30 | CAWNGAVGPQHF | TGTGCCTGGAATGGGGCAGTAGGGCCCCAGCATTTT
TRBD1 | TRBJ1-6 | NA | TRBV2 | CASSETGRQGANSPLHF | TGTGCCAGCAGTGAGACGGGGAGACAGGGGGCCAATTCACCCCTCCACTTT
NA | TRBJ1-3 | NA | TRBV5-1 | CASSLEGNSGNTIYF | TGCGCCAGCAGCTTGGAAGGGAACTCTGGAAACACCATATATTTT
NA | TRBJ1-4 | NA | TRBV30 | CAWSVLKDPKFEKLFF | TGTGCCTGGAGTGTACTCAAGGATCCCAAATTTGAAAAACTGTTTTTT
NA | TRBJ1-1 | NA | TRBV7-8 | CASSLARAGLNTEAFF | TGTGCCAGCAGCTTAGCGAGGGCAGGGCTAAACACTGAAGCTTTCTTT
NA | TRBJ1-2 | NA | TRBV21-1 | CASSYRGNDGYTF | TGTGCCAGCAGCTACAGGGGAAATGATGGCTACACCTTC
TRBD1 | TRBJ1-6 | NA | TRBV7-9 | CASRATGESLNSPLHF | TGTGCCAGCAGAGCGACAGGGGAGAGCTTAAATTCACCCCTCCACTTT
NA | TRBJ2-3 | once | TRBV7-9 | CASSIDATSTDTQYF | TGTGCCAGCAGCATAGACGCAACTAGCACAGATACGCAGTATTTT
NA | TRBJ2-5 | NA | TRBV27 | CASSLFGRRGTQYF | TGTGCCAGCAGTTTATTCGGCAGGCGGGGGACCCAGTACTTC
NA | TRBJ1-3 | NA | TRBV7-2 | CASSLRKSSGNTIYF | TGTGCCAGCAGCTTAAGAAAGAGCTCTGGAAACACCATATATTTT
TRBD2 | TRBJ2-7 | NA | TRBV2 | CASKGGVLVAYEQYF | TGTGCCAGCAAGGGAGGGGTCCTAGTTGCCTACGAGCAGTACTTC
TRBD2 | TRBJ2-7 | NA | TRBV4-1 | CASSQGLAGTYEQYF | TGCGCCAGCAGCCAAGGACTAGCGGGGACCTACGAGCAGTACTTC
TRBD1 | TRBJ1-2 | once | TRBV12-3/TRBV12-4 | CASSSRTGSGYTF | TGTGCCAGCAGTTCCCGGACAGGGAGCGGCTACACCTTC
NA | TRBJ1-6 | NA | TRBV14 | CASSQWQPYNSPLHF | TGTGCCAGCAGCCAATGGCAGCCCTATAATTCACCCCTCCACTTT
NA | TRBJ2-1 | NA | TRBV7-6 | CASSLARNNEQFF | TGTGCCAGCAGCTTAGCCAGAAACAATGAGCAGTTCTTC
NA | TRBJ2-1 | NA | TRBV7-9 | CASSLVVEQFF | TGTGCCAGCAGCTTAGTGGTTGAGCAGTTCTTC
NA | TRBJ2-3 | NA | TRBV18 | CASSPSLTDTQYF | TGTGCCAGCTCACCATCGTTGACAGATACGCAGTATTTT
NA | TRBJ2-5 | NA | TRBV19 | CASTHGGGGQETQYF | TGTGCCAGTACCCACGGAGGGGGAGGGCAAGAGACCCAGTACTTC
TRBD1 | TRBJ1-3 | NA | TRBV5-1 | CASSSWTGGSFSGNTIYF | TGCGCCAGCAGCTCATGGACAGGGGGCAGTTTCTCTGGAAACACCATATATTTT
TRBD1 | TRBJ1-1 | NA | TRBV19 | CASSLKGALNTEAFF | TGTGCCAGTAGTTTGAAGGGGGCCCTGAACACTGAAGCTTTCTTT
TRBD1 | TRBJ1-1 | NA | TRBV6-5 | CASSYSGQGGAAFF | TGTGCCAGCAGTTACTCGGGACAGGGAGGGGCAGCTTTCTTT
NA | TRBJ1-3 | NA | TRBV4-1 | CASSQFSGNTIYF | TGCGCCAGCAGCCAGTTCTCTGGAAACACCATATATTTT
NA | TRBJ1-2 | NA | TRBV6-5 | CASRDNYGYTF | TGTGCCAGCAGGGATAACTATGGCTACACCTTC